Described below is a single T cell receptor (beta chain) sequence and its context. As handled by the study authors: Reference gene primer amplification in the assay estimated nucleated cell counts. Only in-frame clones appear in the TCRdb table, and some are missing; sequencing was by immunoSEQ multiplex PCR. V and J calls and clone size are those listed in that table; D and trimming were worked out from the DNA. The table lists roughly 250,000 clones, 70% to 90% of them singletons. Trimming took 2 bases from V and 4 from J; bases not matched to a gene: 7. The CDR3 runs 15 residues. Germline V gene lookup returns CDR1 LGHDT and CDR2 YNNKEL (reference sequence). These data belong to a study of blood T cell repertoires in COVID-19. The wider study: T cells, B-cell-depleted T cells, or PBMCs supplied cDNA or gDNA.

Sequenced: peripheral blood. The receptor's source is a woman between 35 and 50 years old who had recovered from COVID-19. V and J are TRBV3-1 (or the pseudogene TRBV3-2) and TRBJ2-7; TRBD2 agrees at 8 bases. DNA of the CDR3: TGTGCCAGCAGCCAATCTGTTGAGCGGGAGTACGAGCAGTACTTC. Translated: CASSQSVEREYEQYF.